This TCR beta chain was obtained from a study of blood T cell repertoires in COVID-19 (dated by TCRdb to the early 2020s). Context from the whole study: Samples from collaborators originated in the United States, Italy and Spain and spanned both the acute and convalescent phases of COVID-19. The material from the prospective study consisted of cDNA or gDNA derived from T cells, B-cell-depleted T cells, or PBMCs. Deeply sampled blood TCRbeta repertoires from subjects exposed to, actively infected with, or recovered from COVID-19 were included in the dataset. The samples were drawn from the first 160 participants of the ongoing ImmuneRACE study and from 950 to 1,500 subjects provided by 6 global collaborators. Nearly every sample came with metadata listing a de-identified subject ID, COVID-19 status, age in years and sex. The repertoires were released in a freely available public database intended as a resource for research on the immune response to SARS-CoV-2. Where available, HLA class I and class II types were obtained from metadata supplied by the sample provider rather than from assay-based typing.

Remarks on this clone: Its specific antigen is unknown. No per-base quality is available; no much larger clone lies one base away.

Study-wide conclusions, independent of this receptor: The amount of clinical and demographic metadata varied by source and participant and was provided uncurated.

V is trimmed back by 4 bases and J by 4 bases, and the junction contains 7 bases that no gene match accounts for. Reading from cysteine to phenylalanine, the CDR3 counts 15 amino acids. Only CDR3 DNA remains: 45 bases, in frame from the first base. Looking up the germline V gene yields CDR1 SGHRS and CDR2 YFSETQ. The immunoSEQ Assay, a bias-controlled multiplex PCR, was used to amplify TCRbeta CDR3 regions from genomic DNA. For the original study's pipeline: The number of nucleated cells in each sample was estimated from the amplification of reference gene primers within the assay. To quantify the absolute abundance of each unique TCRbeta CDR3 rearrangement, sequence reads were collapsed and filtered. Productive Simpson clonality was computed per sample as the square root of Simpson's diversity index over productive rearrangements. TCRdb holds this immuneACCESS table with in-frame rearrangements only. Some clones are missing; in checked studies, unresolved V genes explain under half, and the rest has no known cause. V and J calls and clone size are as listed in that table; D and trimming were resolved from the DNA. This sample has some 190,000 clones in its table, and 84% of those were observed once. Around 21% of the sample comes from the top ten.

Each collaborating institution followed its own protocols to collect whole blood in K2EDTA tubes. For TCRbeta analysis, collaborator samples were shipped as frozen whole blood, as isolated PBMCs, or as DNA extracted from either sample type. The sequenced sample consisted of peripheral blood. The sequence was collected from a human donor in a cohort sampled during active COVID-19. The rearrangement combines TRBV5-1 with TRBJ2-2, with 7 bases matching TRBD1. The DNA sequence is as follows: TGCGCCAGCAGCGCCACCGGGACAGCCACCGGGGAGCTGTTTTTT. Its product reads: CASSATGTATGELFF.